This TCR beta chain stems from a study of OX40 agonist ivuxolimab in advanced cancers. Notes on the study in general: CD4+ and CD8+ blood T cells expanded clonally by week 6 at 0.1 to 3.0 mg/kg. Fewer expanded clones were found on average in CD4+ than in CD8+ T cells.

With respect to this clone: Its antigen remains unknown.

The data were produced by immunoSEQ multiplex PCR, yet TCRdb's version contains in-frame clones alone and is incomplete. Of about 100,000 clones listed, 85% to 95% are singletons. The source of this sequence is an adult with an advanced solid tumor such as melanoma, head and neck, liver or kidney cancer. This specimen was CD4+ or CD8+ T cells sorted from blood, taken in a trial of the OX40 agonist ivuxolimab.

DNA for the CDR3: TGTGCCAGCAGCGACTTTGGTAGCCTGGGGGAGCAGTACTTC. This sequence encodes CASSDFGSLGEQYF. The chain combines TRBV21-1 with TRBJ2-7. TRBV21-1 is tagged as a pseudogene. This CDR3 has 14 residues.